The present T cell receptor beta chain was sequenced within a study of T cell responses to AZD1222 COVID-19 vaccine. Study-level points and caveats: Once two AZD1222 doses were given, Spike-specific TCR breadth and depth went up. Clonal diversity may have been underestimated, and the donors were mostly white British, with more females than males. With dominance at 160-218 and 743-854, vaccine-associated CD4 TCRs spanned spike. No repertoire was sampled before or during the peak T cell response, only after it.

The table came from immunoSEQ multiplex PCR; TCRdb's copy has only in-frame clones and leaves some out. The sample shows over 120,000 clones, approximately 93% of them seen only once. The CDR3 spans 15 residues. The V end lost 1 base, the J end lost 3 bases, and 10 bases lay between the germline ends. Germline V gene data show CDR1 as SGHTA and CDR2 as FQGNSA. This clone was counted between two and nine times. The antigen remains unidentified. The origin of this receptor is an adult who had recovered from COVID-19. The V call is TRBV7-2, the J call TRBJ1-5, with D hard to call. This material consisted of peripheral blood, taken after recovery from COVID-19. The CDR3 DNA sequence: TGTGCCAGCAGCTTAGATGGGCAGAACAATCAGCCCCAGCATTTT. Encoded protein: CASSLDGQNNQPQHF. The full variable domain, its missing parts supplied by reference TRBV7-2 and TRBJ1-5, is GAGVSQSPSNKVTEKGKDVELRCDPISGHTALYWYRQSLGQGLEFLIYFQGNSAPDKSGLPSDRFSAERTGGSVSTLTIQRTQQEDSAVYLCASSLDGQNNQPQHFGDGTRLSIL.